These 10 T cell receptor beta chains came from one sample sequenced in a study of blood T cell repertoires in COVID-19. Sequencing was performed with immunoSEQ multiplex PCR; in TCRdb, only in-frame clones are kept and a portion is missing. The repertoire holds 300,000 to 400,000 clones, with 86% as singletons. What was sequenced was peripheral blood. The receptors stem from a woman aged 55-69 years with COVID-19, enrolled during active disease.

This chain links TRBV11-2 with TRBJ2-5, with D possibly TRBD2 on 6 matching bases. Per germline, CDR1 SGHAT and CDR2 FQNNGV. Trimming took 4 bases from V and 2 from J, leaving 11 bases between them. The CDR3 spans 14 residues. CDR3 residues: CASSSGLAQETQYF. CDR3 DNA sequence: TGTGCCAGCAGCTCGGGACTTGCACAAGAGACCCAGTACTTC. Complete variable domain (other parts from reference TRBV11-2 and TRBJ2-5): EAGVAQSPRYKIIEKRQSVAFWCNPISGHATLYWYQQILGQGPKLLIQFQNNGVVDDSQLPKDRFSAERLKGVDSTLKIQPAKLEDSAVYLCASSSGLAQETQYFGPGTRLLVL.

The chain joins TRBV24-1 to TRBJ2-7; a weak D match, TRBD1 (6 bases). Per the germline V gene, CDR1 is KGHDR and CDR2 is SFDVKD. V was clipped by 4 bases and J by 4 bases, with 13 bases between them. The CDR3 is made up of 14 amino acids. The CDR3 region is CATSDSDRPYEQYF. CDR3 DNA: TGTGCCACCAGTGACTCAGACAGGCCGTACGAGCAGTACTTC.

Comment on this clone: Sequence at one end of the junction differs from germline and may be a read error. The chain uses TRBV6-2 or TRBV6-3 and TRBJ1-1; 8 bases map to TRBD1. This CDR3 is built from 15 residues. Germline CDR1 is MNHEY and CDR2 is SVGEGT. This CDR3 is CASRYSGGQGFEAFF. In DNA, the CDR3 is TGTGCCAGCAGGTACTCGGGAGGACAGGGATTTGAAGCTTTCTTT.

V and J are TRBV19 and TRBJ2-7; possibly TRBD1 for D (6 bases). Germline assignment: CDR1 LNHDA and CDR2 SQIVND (reference sequence). CDR3 length equals 14 residues. V was trimmed by 5 bases and J by 1 base, leaving 12 bases between them. In nucleotides, the CDR3 is TGTGCCAGTAGTTTGGGCAGGGGTTCCTACGAGCAGTACTTC. Translating gives CASSLGRGSYEQYF.

The chain carries TRBV19 and TRBJ2-3; D not certain. The CDR3 sequence is 15 residues long. Trimming took off 7 bases at V and 6 bases at J, with 20 bases between the two ends. CDR1 and CDR2 from the germline V gene are LNHDA and SQIVND (reference sequence). The CDR3 coding sequence is TGTGCCAGTATGCTCACATCGCAGAGCGTGGATACGCAGTATTTT. Amino acids: CASMLTSQSVDTQYF. Filled out from reference TRBV19 and TRBJ2-3, the complete variable domain reads DGGITQSPKYLFRKEGQNVTLSCEQNLNHDAMYWYRQDPGQGLRLIYYSQIVNDFQKGDIAEGYSVSREKKESFPLTVTSAQKNPTAFYLCASMLTSQSVDTQYFGPGTRLTVL.

This clone appeared once. CDR3 amino acids: CASSLDRGDTEAFF. The CDR3 nucleotides read TGCGCCAGCAGCTTGGACAGGGGAGACACTGAAGCTTTCTTT. This sequence joins TRBV5-1 and TRBJ1-1, with 7 bases aligning to TRBD1. The ends lost 0 bases at V and 3 bases at J; junction bases unmatched: 2. Germline V CDR1 and CDR2: SGHRS, YFSETQ. The CDR3 runs 14 residues.

This clone has more than one count but fewer than ten. The chain links TRBV10-3 to TRBJ1-2; D remains unclear. The CDR3 spans 13 residues. The germline V and J ends were trimmed by 0 bases and 5 bases, with 7 bases remaining between them. The V gene's germline CDR1 is ENHRY and CDR2 SYGVKD. The chain's CDR3 is CAISESGVYGYTF. CDR3 DNA: TGTGCCATCAGTGAGTCGGGCGTATATGGCTACACCTTC.

The J gene is TRBJ1-1, the V gene TRBV5-6; D unresolved. This CDR3 has 16 amino acids. CDR1 and CDR2 (germline): SGHDT, YYEEEE. Trimming cost V 1 base and J 3 bases, with 16 bases left between them. The CDR3 region is CASSLNMWTGDTEAFF. The CDR3 DNA is TGTGCCAGCAGCTTGAATATGTGGACGGGAGACACTGAAGCTTTCTTT. Full variable domain (rest looked up from reference TRBV5-6 and TRBJ1-1): DAGVTQSPTHLIKTRGQQVTLRCSPKSGHDTVSWYQQALGQGPQFIFQYYEEEERQRGNFPDRFSGHQFPNYSSELNVNALLLGDSALYLCASSLNMWTGDTEAFFGQGTRLTVV.

The chain couples TRBV6-2 or TRBV6-3 to TRBJ2-2; 7 nucleotides agree with TRBD1. Germline CDR1 and CDR2: MNHEY and SVGEGT. J was trimmed by 5 bases and V by 6 bases; bases with no gene match: 9. This CDR3 is 15 amino acids long. The CDR3 reads CASSHRGLGTGELFF. The CDR3, as DNA: TGTGCCAGCAGCCACAGGGGTTTAGGGACCGGGGAGCTGTTTTTT.

The chain combines TRBV5-1 with TRBJ2-5; 11 positions match TRBD2. V shed 6 bases and J 1 base; nucleotides not matched to a gene: 8. Germline V gene lookup returns CDR1 SGHRS and CDR2 YFSETQ. The CDR3 sequence is 16 residues long. CDR3 region: CASTPFTSGGQETQYF. The CDR3 DNA is TGCGCCAGCACCCCGTTCACTAGCGGGGGCCAAGAGACCCAGTACTTC.